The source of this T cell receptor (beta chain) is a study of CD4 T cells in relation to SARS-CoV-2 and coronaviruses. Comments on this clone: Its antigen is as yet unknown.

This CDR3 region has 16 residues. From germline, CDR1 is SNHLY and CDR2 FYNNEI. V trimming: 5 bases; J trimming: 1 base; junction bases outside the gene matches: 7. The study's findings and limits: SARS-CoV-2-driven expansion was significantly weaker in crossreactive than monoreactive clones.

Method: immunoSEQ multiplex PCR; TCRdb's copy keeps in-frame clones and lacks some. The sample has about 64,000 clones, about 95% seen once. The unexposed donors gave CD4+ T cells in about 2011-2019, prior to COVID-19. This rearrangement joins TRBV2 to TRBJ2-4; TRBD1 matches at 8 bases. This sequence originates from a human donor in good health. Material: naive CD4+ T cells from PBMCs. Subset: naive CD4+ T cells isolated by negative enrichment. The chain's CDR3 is CASSTGRDRAKNIQYF. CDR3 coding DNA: TGTGCCAGCAGTACTGGCCGGGACAGGGCCAAAAACATTCAGTACTTC.